The 16 T cell receptor beta chains reported below all come from one sample, sequenced in a study of memory CD8 T cells in hepatitis C reinfection. The data were produced by immunoSEQ multiplex PCR, yet TCRdb's version contains in-frame clones alone and is incomplete. Seen here are about 50,000 clones, nearly 90% observed once, and the top ten hold approximately 1%. Time point: pre-reinfection, 55 to 20 weeks before reinfection detection. TCR sequencing was done directly ex vivo on sorted cells, without expansion in vitro. Sequenced: naive CD8+ T cells sorted from blood. The origin of the receptors is a man in his late teens or twenties with hepatitis C virus infection.

This chain links TRBV6-5 with TRBJ1-1; TRBD1 matches at 7 bases. The germline gives CDR1 MNHEY, CDR2 SVGAGI. The CDR3 is made up of 15 amino acids. Trimming at V came to 0 bases and at J to 0 bases, leaving 1 base not matched to a gene. The DNA of the CDR3 is TGTGCCAGCAGTTACTCGACAGGGATGAACACTGAAGCTTTCTTT. Encoded protein: CASSYSTGMNTEAFF.

The rearrangement uses TRBV25-1 and TRBJ1-1; D unclear. Trimming took off 1 base at V and 4 bases at J, with 13 bases between the two ends. Germline lookup yields CDR1 MGHDK and CDR2 SYGVNS. The CDR3 is 15 amino acids. The DNA of the CDR3 is TGTGCCAGCAGTGAATCTCAGGCGGGCGGCACTGAAGCTTTCTTT. Its translation: CASSESQAGGTEAFF. Complete variable domain (other parts from reference TRBV25-1 and TRBJ1-1): EADIYQTPRYLVIGTGKKITLECSQTMGHDKMYWYQQDPGMELHLIHYSYGVNSTEKGDLSSESTVSRIRTEHFPLTLESARPSHTSQYLCASSESQAGGTEAFFGQGTRLTVV.

The chain combines TRBV6-1 with TRBJ2-7; the D gene is possibly TRBD1 (6 bases). This CDR3 contains 15 residues. Trimming stripped 2 bases from V and 6 bases from J, with 17 bases between. Germline V gene sequence: CDR1 MNHNS, CDR2 SASEGT. The CDR3 is CASSERGTLVGEQYV. The CDR3 DNA is TGTGCCAGCAGTGAAAGGGGGACACTCGTCGGCGAGCAGTACGTC.

This chain links TRBV27 with TRBJ2-5, with 12 bases lining up with TRBD2. The CDR3 has 15 amino acids. V trimming: 5 bases; J trimming: 4 bases; junction bases outside the gene matches: 5. Germline V gene lookup returns CDR1 MNHEY and CDR2 SMNVEV (reference sequence). This CDR3 reads CASSGGLAGLETQYF. The CDR3 DNA sequence: TGTGCCAGCAGTGGAGGACTAGCGGGATTAGAGACCCAGTACTTC.

This sequence joins TRBV7-2 and TRBJ2-3, with 10 bases matching TRBD2. CDR3 length: 18 amino acids. Trimming took 4 bases from V and 2 from J; bases not matched to a gene: 12. Per germline, CDR1 SGHTA and CDR2 FQGNSA. The chain's CDR3 is CASSSSRASGGITDTQYF. CDR3 sequence (DNA): TGTGCCAGCAGCTCTAGTAGGGCTAGCGGGGGAATCACAGATACGCAGTATTTT.

This clone has just one count. The rearrangement uses TRBV19 and TRBJ2-3; 8 bases map to TRBD2. V shed 2 bases, J shed 5 bases, and the junction held 12 bases outside the gene matches. Germline V gene data show CDR1 as LNHDA and CDR2 as SQIVND (reference sequence). The CDR3 extends over 17 amino acids. CDR3: CASSIQTGGGMEDTQYF. The DNA of the CDR3 is TGTGCCAGTAGTATACAGACTGGCGGGGGGATGGAAGATACGCAGTATTTT.

This rearrangement joins TRBV6-1 to TRBJ2-7; tentatively, D is TRBD1 (5 bases). Germline loops: CDR1 MNHNS, CDR2 SASEGT. The length of the CDR3 is 13 residues. Trimming took off 5 bases at V and 4 bases at J, with 12 bases between the two ends. For the CDR3, the DNA is TGTGCCAGCAGTCCGCAGGGAAGGTACGAGCAGTACGTC. Protein product: CASSPQGRYEQYV.

This clone has just a few counts. The rearrangement links TRBV6-6 to TRBJ1-5, with D perhaps matching TRBD1 (5 bases). The CDR3 extends over 14 amino acids. The germline V gene encodes CDR1 MNHNY and CDR2 SVGAGI (reference sequence). V was trimmed by 5 bases and J by 3 bases, leaving 11 bases between them. The CDR3 here is CASSTTGDNQPQHF. DNA of the CDR3: TGTGCCAGCAGTACAACAGGAGACAATCAGCCCCAGCATTTT.

With respect to this clone: Other DNA sequences in the same sample also yield this CDR3. The chain has TRBV29-1 and TRBJ2-1; TRBD1 aligns across 7 bases. Unmatched junction bases numbered 14, after V lost 4 bases and J lost 8 bases. Germline V gives CDR1 SQVTM, CDR2 ANQGSEA. This CDR3 contains 15 residues. The CDR3 here is CSVVPALTGKYEQFF. The CDR3 region has the DNA TGCAGCGTTGTCCCCGCCCTGACAGGGAAGTATGAGCAGTTCTTC.

This clone has only one observation. V usage is TRBV5-4 and J usage is TRBJ1-4, with D possibly matching TRBD1 (5 bases). V gave up 4 bases and J gave up 7 bases, with 17 bases separating them. Germline loops: CDR1 SGHNT, CDR2 YYREEE (reference sequence). The length of the CDR3 is 15 residues. CDR3: CASSALGGESEKLFF. CDR3 nucleotide sequence: TGTGCCAGCAGCGCCCTCGGGGGGGAGAGTGAAAAACTGTTTTTT.

The chain has TRBV11-2 and TRBJ2-5; TRBD1 agrees at 8 bases. The CDR3 has 14 amino acids. J was trimmed by 4 bases and V by 4 bases; bases with no gene match: 5. The germline gives CDR1 SGHAT, CDR2 FQNNGV. CDR3 protein: CASSSSGGRETQYF. DNA of the CDR3: TGTGCCAGCAGCTCATCAGGGGGCAGAGAGACCCAGTACTTC. The variable domain in full, completed from reference TRBV11-2 and TRBJ2-5, reads EAGVAQSPRYKIIEKRQSVAFWCNPISGHATLYWYQQILGQGPKLLIQFQNNGVVDDSQLPKDRFSAERLKGVDSTLKIQPAKLEDSAVYLCASSSSGGRETQYFGPGTRLLVL.

The chain is built from TRBV10-3 and TRBJ1-6, with D perhaps matching TRBD1 (6 bases). Trimming pared 3 bases from V and 11 bases from J, leaving 14 bases between. CDR3 length: 14 residues. Germline V lookup: CDR1 ENHRY, CDR2 SYGVKD. The CDR3 is CAISDTGNLTPLHF. The DNA for the CDR3 is TGTGCCATCAGTGACACAGGGAACCTTACACCCCTCCACTTT.

The rearrangement uses TRBV19 and TRBJ2-1; no clear D. Germline V CDR1 and CDR2: LNHDA, SQIVND (reference sequence). Deletions cut 1 base from V and 9 bases from J, with 7 bases between. This CDR3 is 12 amino acids long. The CDR3 loop is CASSIGAREQFF. In DNA form, the CDR3 reads TGTGCCAGTAGTATAGGGGCGCGTGAGCAGTTCTTC.

V and J are TRBV7-8 and TRBJ2-6; D remains unclear. Germline CDR1 is SGHVS and CDR2 is FQNEAQ. Deletions cut 3 bases from V and 1 base from J, with 19 bases between. The CDR3 is 19 amino acids. CDR3 sequence reads: CASSLLRGQTSSGANVLTF. DNA for the CDR3: TGTGCCAGCAGCTTGCTCCGTGGCCAAACCAGTTCTGGGGCCAACGTCCTGACTTTC.

The chain links TRBV4-1 to TRBJ2-2; no clear D gene. This CDR3 contains 14 residues. With 1 base removed from V and 5 bases from J, the gap between germline ends came to 8 bases. Looked up from germline, CDR1 is MGHRA and CDR2 is YSYEKL. CDR3 bases: TGCGCCAGCAGCCAAGGACCCGGGACCGGGGAGCTGTTTTTT. Its translation is CASSQGPGTGELFF.

V and J are TRBV19 and TRBJ1-5, with a tentative D call TRBD1 (6 bases). Trimming took off 1 base at V and 5 bases at J, with 9 bases between the two ends. Per germline, CDR1 LNHDA and CDR2 SQIVND (reference sequence). The CDR3 runs 14 residues. CDR3 sequence reads: CASSIGDIYQPQHF. In nucleotides, the CDR3 is TGTGCCAGTAGTATAGGGGACATTTATCAGCCCCAGCATTTT. Looking up the rest from reference TRBV19 and TRBJ1-5 gives the full variable domain: DGGITQSPKYLFRKEGQNVTLSCEQNLNHDAMYWYRQDPGQGLRLIYYSQIVNDFQKGDIAEGYSVSREKKESFPLTVTSAQKNPTAFYLCASSIGDIYQPQHFGDGTRLSIL.